The present TCR beta chain was sequenced within a study of CD8+CD57+ T cells in acquired aplastic anemia. The study's findings and limits: Patient and control CD8+ Simpson's diversity was not significantly different.

Both TCR beta VDJ combination and CDR3 sequence profiling were carried out. Genomic DNA was the template for this profiling. TCRdb ran MiXCR on the reads and lists one entry per CDR3 protein. The table has tens of thousands of distinct CDR3 sequences, 76% seen once; the top ten hold about 23%. V trimming: 3 bases; J trimming: 3 bases; junction bases outside the gene matches: 3. The CDR3 loop spans 15 amino acids. Germline V lookup: CDR1 ENHRY, CDR2 SYGVKD. Comments on this clonotype: Its target is not known.

Sequencing was carried out using sorted CD4+, CD8+, or CD8+CD57+ T cells (not recorded which) from PBMCs. The TCR was taken from a human donor in good health, serving as a control. The chain couples TRBV10-3 to TRBJ1-5; 9 nucleotides match TRBD1. The CDR3 coding sequence is TGTGCCATCAGTGATCGGGACAGGGACAATCAGCCCCAGCATTTT. Residues: CAISDRDRDNQPQHF.